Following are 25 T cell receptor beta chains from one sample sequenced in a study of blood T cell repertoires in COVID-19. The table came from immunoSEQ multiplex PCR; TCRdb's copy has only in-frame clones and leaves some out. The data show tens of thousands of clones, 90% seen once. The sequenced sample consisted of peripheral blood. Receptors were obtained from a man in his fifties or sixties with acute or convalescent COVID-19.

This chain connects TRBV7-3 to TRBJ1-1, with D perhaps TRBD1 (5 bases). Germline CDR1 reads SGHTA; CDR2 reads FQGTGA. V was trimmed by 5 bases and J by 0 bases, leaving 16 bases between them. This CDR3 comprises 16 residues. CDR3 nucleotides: TGTGCCAGCAGCCTTACTGGGGCGGGGTTGAACACTGAAGCTTTCTTT. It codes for CASSLTGAGLNTEAFF.

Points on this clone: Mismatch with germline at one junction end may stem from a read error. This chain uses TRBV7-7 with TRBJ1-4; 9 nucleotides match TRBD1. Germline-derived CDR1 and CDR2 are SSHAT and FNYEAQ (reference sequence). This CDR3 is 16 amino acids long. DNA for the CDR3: TGTGCTAGCAGCAAAAGCCGGGACAGGGAAAATGAAAAACTGTTTTTT. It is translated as CASSKSRDRENEKLFF.

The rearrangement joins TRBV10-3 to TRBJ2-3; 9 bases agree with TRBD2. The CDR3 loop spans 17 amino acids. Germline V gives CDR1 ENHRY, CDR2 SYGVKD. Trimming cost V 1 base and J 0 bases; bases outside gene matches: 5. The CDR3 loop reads CAISEWASGASTDTQYF. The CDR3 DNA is TGTGCCATCAGTGAGTGGGCTAGCGGGGCTAGCACAGATACGCAGTATTTT.

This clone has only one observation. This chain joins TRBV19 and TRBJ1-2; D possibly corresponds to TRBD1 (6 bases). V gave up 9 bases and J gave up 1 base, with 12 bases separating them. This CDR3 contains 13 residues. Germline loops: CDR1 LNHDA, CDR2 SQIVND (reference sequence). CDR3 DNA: TGTGCCAGCCAAACACAGGGTAACTATGGCTACACCTTC. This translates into CASQTQGNYGYTF.

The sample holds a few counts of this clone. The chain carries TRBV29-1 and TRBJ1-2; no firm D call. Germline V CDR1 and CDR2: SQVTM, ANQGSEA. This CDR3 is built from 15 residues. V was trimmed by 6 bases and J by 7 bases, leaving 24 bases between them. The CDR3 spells CSVQARAAWEVGYTF. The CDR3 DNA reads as TGCAGCGTCCAAGCCAGAGCCGCCTGGGAGGTTGGCTACACCTTC.

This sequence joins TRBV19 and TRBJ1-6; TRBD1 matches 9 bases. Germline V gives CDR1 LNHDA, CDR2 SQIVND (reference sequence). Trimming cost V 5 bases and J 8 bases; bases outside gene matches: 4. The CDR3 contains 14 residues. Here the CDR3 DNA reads TGTGCCAGTAGTCTACAGGGGGCGGATTCACCCCTCCACTTT. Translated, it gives CASSLQGADSPLHF.

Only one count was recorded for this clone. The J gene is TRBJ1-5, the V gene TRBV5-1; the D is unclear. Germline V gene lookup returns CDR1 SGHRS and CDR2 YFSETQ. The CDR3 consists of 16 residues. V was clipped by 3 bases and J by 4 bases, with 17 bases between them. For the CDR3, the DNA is TGCGCCAGCAGCTCGTTTCATAGGACGGGAAATCAGCCCCAGCATTTT. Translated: CASSSFHRTGNQPQHF.

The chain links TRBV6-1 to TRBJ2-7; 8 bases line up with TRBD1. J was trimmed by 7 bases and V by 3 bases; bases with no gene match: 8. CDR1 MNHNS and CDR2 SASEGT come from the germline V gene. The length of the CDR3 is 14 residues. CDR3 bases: TGTGCCAGCAGTGACGGGACAGGCTTTGGGGAGCAGTACTTC. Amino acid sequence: CASSDGTGFGEQYF.

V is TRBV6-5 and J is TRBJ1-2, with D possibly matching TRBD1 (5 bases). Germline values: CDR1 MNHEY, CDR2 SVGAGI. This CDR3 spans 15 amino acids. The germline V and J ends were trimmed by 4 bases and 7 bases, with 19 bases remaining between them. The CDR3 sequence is CASSSLREGRGGYTF. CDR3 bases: TGTGCCAGCAGTTCTCTCAGGGAAGGTAGGGGTGGCTACACCTTC.

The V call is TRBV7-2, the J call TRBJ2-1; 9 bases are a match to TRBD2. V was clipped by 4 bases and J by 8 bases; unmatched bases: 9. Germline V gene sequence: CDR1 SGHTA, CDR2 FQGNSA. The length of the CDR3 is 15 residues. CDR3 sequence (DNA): TGTGCCAGCAGCTGGCGGGCGGGGGGGCTCGATGAGCAGTTCTTC. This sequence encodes CASSWRAGGLDEQFF.

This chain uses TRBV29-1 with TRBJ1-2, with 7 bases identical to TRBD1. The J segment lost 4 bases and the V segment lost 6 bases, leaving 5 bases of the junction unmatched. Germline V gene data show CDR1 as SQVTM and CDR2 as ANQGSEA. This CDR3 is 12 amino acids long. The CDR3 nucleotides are TGCAGCGTGTCGACAGGGATCTATGGCTACACCTTC. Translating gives CSVSTGIYGYTF.

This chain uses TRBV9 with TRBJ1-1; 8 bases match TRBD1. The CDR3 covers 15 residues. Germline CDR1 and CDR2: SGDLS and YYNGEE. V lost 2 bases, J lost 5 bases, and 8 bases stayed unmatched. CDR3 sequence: CASSVEWTGRTEAFF. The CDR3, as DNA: TGTGCCAGCAGCGTTGAATGGACAGGGCGAACTGAAGCTTTCTTT.

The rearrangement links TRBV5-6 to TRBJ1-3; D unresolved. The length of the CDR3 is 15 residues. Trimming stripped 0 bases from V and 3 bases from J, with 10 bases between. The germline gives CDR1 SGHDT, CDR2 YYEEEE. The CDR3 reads CASSLALRGGNTIYF. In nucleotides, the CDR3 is TGTGCCAGCAGCTTGGCTTTGCGCGGTGGAAACACCATATATTTT.

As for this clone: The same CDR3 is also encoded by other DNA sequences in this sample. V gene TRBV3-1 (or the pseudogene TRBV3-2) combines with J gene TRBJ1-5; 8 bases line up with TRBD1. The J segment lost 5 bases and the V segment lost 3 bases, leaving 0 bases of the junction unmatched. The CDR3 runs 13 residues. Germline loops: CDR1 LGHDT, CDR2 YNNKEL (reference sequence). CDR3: CASSQDRDQPQHF. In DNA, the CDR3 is TGTGCCAGCAGCCAGGACAGGGATCAGCCCCAGCATTTT.

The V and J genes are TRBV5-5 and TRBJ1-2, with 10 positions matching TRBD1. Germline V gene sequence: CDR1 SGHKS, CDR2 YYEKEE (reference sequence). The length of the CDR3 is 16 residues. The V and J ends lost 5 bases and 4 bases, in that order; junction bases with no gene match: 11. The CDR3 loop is CASSQYPDRGPYGYTF. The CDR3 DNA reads TGTGCCAGCAGTCAATACCCCGACAGGGGGCCCTATGGCTACACCTTC.

The CDR3 DNA follows: TGTGCCAGCAATGGGGGCACGCACACTGAAGCTTTCTTT. Amino acid sequence: CASNGGTHTEAFF. This sequence joins TRBV2 and TRBJ1-1, with TRBD1 as a possible D gene (6 bases). CDR3 length: 13 residues. V lost 7 bases to trimming and J lost 3 bases, with 12 bases between them. The germline CDR1 and CDR2 sequences are SNHLY and FYNNEI.

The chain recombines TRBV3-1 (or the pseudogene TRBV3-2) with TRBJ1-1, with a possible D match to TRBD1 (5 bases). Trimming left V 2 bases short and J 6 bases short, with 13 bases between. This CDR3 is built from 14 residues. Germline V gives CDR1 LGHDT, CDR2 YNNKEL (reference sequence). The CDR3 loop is CASSQWQGVAEAFF. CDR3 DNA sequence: TGTGCCAGCAGCCAATGGCAGGGTGTCGCTGAAGCTTTCTTT.

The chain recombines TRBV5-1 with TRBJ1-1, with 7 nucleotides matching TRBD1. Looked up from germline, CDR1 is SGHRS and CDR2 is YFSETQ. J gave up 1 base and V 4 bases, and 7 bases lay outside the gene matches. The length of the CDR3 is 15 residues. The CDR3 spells CASSLVDRANTEAFF. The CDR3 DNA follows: TGCGCCAGCAGCCTCGTTGACAGGGCGAACACTGAAGCTTTCTTT.

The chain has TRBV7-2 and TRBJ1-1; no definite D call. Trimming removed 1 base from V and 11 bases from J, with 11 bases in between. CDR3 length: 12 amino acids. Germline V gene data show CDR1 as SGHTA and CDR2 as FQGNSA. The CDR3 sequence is CASSLVADRAFF. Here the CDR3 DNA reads TGTGCCAGCAGCTTAGTAGCCGACCGGGCTTTCTTT.

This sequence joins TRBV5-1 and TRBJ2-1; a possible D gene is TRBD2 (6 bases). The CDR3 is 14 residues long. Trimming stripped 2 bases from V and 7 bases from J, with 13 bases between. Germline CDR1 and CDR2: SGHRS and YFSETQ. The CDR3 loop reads CASSLPSGLNEQFF. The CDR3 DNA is TGCGCCAGCAGCTTACCCAGCGGGCTAAATGAGCAGTTCTTC. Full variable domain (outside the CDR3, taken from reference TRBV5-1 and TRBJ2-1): KAGVTQTPRYLIKTRGQQVTLSCSPISGHRSVSWYQQTPGQGLQFLFEYFSETQRNKGNFPGRFSGRQFSNSRSEMNVSTLELGDSALYLCASSLPSGLNEQFFGPGTRLTVL.

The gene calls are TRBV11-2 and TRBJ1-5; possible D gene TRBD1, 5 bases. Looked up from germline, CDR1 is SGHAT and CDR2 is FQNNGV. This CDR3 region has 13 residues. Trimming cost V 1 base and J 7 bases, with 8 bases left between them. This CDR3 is CASSLGEGQPQHF. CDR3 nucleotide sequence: TGTGCCAGCAGCTTAGGGGAGGGGCAGCCCCAGCATTTT. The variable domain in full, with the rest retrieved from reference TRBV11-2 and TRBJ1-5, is EAGVAQSPRYKIIEKRQSVAFWCNPISGHATLYWYQQILGQGPKLLIQFQNNGVVDDSQLPKDRFSAERLKGVDSTLKIQPAKLEDSAVYLCASSLGEGQPQHFGDGTRLSIL.

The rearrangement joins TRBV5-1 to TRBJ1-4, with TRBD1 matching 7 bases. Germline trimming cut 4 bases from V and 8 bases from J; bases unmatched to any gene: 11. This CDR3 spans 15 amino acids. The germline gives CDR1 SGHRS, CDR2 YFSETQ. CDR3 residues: CASSRETGNGEKLFF. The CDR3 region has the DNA TGCGCCAGCAGCAGAGAGACAGGGAACGGGGAAAAACTGTTTTTT. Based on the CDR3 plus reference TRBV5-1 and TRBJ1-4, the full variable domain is KAGVTQTPRYLIKTRGQQVTLSCSPISGHRSVSWYQQTPGQGLQFLFEYFSETQRNKGNFPGRFSGRQFSNSRSEMNVSTLELGDSALYLCASSRETGNGEKLFFGSGTQLSVL.

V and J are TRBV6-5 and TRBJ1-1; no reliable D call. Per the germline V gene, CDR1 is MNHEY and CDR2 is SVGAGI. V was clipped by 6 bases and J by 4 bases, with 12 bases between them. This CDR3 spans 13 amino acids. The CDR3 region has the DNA TGTGCCAGCAGAATCTGGTCTAGCACTGAAGCTTTCTTT. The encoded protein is CASRIWSSTEAFF.

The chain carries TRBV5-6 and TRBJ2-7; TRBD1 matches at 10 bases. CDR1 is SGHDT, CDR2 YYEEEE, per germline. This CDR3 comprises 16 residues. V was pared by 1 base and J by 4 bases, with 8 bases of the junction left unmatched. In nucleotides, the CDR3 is TGTGCCAGCAGCTTGAGGAGGCGGGACAGGGGTTACGAGCAGTACTTC. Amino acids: CASSLRRRDRGYEQYF.

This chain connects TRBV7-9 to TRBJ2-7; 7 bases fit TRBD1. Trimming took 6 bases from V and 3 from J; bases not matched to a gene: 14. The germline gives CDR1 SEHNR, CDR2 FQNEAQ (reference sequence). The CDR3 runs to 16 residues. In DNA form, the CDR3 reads TGTGCCAGCAGTTCACGTACCGGGACAGCACGCTACGAGCAGTACTTC. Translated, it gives CASSSRTGTARYEQYF. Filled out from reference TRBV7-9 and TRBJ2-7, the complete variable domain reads DTGVSQNPRHKITKRGQNVTFRCDPISEHNRLYWYRQTLGQGPEFLTYFQNEAQLEKSRLLSDRFSAERPKGSFSTLEIQRTEQGDSAMYLCASSSRTGTARYEQYFGPGTRLTVT.